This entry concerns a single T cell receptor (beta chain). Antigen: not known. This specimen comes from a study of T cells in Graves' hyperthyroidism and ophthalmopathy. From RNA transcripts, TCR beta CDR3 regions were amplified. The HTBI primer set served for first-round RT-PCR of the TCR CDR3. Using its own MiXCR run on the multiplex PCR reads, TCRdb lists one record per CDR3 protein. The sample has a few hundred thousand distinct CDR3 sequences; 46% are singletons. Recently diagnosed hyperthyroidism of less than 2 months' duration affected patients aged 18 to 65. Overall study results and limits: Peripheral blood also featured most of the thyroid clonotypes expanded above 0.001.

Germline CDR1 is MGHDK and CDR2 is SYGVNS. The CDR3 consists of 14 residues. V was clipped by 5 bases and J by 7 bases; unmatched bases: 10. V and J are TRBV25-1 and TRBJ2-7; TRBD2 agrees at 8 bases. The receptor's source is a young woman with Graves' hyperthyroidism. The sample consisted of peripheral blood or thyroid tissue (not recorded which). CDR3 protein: CASSSKAGVQEQYF. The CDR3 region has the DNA TGTGCCAGCAGTTCAAAAGCGGGAGTTCAGGAGCAGTACTTC.